A selection of T cell receptor beta chains follows, all from one sample in a study of T cell responses to AZD1222 COVID-19 vaccine. Data came from immunoSEQ multiplex PCR; TCRdb stores just in-frame clones and leaves some out. The profile shows approximately 140,000 clones, about 93% of them singletons. The source material was peripheral blood, sampled on day 0 of AZD1222 vaccination. Receptor source: an adult in good health. Each CDR3 is given with its conserved first and last residue. Fields, in order: D gene, J gene, clone size, CDR3 length, V gene, CDR3 DNA, CDR3 protein. D genes are given only for firm matches. Clone size is not always given. Where it is, it says once, few, many or a class for expanded clones.

NA	TRBJ1-1	NA	16	TRBV19	TGTGCCAGTAGTATAGGAGGGCGCAGGGTGTTCACTGAAGCTTTCTTT	CASSIGGRRVFTEAFF
NA	TRBJ2-7	NA	15	TRBV6-5	TGTGCCAGCAAAAGGAGCGGACTCCTTACCTACGAGCAGTACTTC	CASKRSGLLTYEQYF
NA	TRBJ2-1	few	15	TRBV7-9	TGTGCCAGCACCCTAGGTGTGGGGGAGCTGAATGAGCAGTTCTTC	CASTLGVGELNEQFF
NA	TRBJ1-1	NA	16	TRBV5-1	TGCGCCAGCTCGAGGATGCCGGGACGGAGGAACACTGAAGCTTTCTTT	CASSRMPGRRNTEAFF
NA	TRBJ1-5	NA	15	TRBV6-5	TGTGCCAGCAGATTGACAGACATGAGCAATCAGCCCCAGCATTTT	CASRLTDMSNQPQHF
TRBD1	TRBJ2-2	NA	15	TRBV5-4	TGTGCCAGCAGCAGCCGGACAGGGGGCTCCGGGGAGCTGTTTTTT	CASSSRTGGSGELFF
TRBD1	TRBJ2-1	NA	14	TRBV7-9	TGTGCCAGCGAATCAGGGGGCGGCTACAATGAGCAGTTCTTC	CASESGGGYNEQFF
TRBD1	TRBJ1-6	NA	16	TRBV3-1/TRBV3-2	TGTGCCAGCAGCCAAGAGAGGGACAGGGAGAATTCACCCCTCCACTTT	CASSQERDRENSPLHF
TRBD1	TRBJ2-7	NA	15	TRBV19	TGTGCCAGTAGTAGGGGACAGGGGGCCGGGTACGAGCAGTACTTC	CASSRGQGAGYEQYF
NA	TRBJ2-7	NA	12	TRBV27	TGTGCCAGCAGTTTATTGGGGAGCGAGCAGTACTTC	CASSLLGSEQYF
NA	TRBJ1-6	NA	15	TRBV5-6	TGTGCCAGCAGCTTGTTGGGCAGGGGTCGCTCACCCCTCCACTTT	CASSLLGRGRSPLHF
NA	TRBJ1-2	NA	13	TRBV30	TGTGCCTGGACCCCGGGCCCAGGGAATGACTACACCTTC	CAWTPGPGNDYTF
TRBD2	TRBJ2-2	NA	16	TRBV24-1	TGTGCCACCAGTGACGGGACTAGCGGGTGGACCGGGGAGCTGTTTTTT	CATSDGTSGWTGELFF
TRBD2	TRBJ2-3	NA	12	TRBV12-5	TGTGCCGCCGGGACTAGCAGGGATACGCAGTATTTT	CAAGTSRDTQYF
NA	TRBJ2-1	NA	14	TRBV11-3	TGTGCCAGCAGCTTAGATCGTCAGTCAAAAGAGCAGTTCTTC	CASSLDRQSKEQFF
TRBD2	TRBJ2-1	NA	18	TRBV7-9	TGTGCCAGCAGCCCGGGACTAGCGGGGAGCTTCTCCTACAATGAGCAGTTCTTC	CASSPGLAGSFSYNEQFF
TRBD1	TRBJ2-7	NA	15	TRBV10-3	TGTGCCATCAGTAGACTCCGGGACAGCTCCTACGAGCAGTACTTC	CAISRLRDSSYEQYF
TRBD1	TRBJ1-5	NA	16	TRBV6-2/TRBV6-3	TGTGCCAGCAGCCCTTCCCCGGACAGGGGGGTTCAGCCCCAGCATTTT	CASSPSPDRGVQPQHF
NA	TRBJ1-1	NA	16	TRBV18	TGTGCCAGCTCACCACAACCGGGGGTGAAGAACACTGAAGCTTTCTTT	CASSPQPGVKNTEAFF
NA	TRBJ2-2	NA	14	TRBV9	TGTGCCAGCAGCGCGCGGACGGGCACCGGGGAGCTGTTTTTT	CASSARTGTGELFF